The present entry profiles one T cell receptor beta chain with its context. Its antigen is unknown. The PCR used 60 Vbeta and 13 Jbeta primers. This table comes from immunoSEQ multiplex PCR, and its TCRdb copy is limited to in-frame clones, with some not included. The sample shows about 120,000 clones, roughly 70% of them seen only once. These data come from a study of cytomegalovirus exposure and HLA in healthy donors. Overall study results and limits: HLA allele associations emerged for about 16,000 TCR beta sequences in a later analysis, at 0.05 false discovery rate. Reportedly, fewer N-insertions than the approximately 650-donor mean appeared in an Asian-associated ancestry cluster in a later analysis. Among CMV-associated TCR beta chains, most appeared HLA-restricted in a later analysis. Differences between HLA loci emerged in a later analysis of TCR association rates, with DRB1 most and HLA-C fewest.

The sequenced sample was PBMCs. The receptor was isolated from a woman between 40 and 50 years old in good health and CMV-seronegative.

The DNA of the CDR3 is TGTGCCAGCAGTCTCACCGGGACAGATACGCAGTATTTT. It translates to CASSLTGTDTQYF. The gene calls are TRBV9 and TRBJ2-3, with unresolved D. The V end lost 5 bases, the J end lost 3 bases, and 10 bases lay between the germline ends. CDR3 length: 13 residues. Germline loops: CDR1 SGDLS, CDR2 YYNGEE.